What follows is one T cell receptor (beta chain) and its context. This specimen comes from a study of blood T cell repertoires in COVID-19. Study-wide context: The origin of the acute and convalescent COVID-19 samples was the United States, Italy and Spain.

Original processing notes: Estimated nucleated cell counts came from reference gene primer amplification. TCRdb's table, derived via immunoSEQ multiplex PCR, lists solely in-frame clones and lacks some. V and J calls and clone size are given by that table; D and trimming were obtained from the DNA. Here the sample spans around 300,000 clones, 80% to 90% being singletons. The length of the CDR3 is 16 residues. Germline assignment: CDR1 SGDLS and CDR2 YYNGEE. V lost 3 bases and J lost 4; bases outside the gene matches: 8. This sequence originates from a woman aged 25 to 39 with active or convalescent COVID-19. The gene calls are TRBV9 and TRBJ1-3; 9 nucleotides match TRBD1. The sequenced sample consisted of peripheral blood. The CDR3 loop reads CASSALQGAPGNTIYF. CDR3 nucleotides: TGTGCCAGCAGCGCCTTACAGGGGGCGCCCGGAAACACCATATATTTT. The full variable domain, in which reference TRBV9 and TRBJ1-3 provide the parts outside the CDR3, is DSGVTQTPKHLITATGQRVTLRCSPRSGDLSVYWYQQSLDQGLQFLIQYYNGEERAKGNILERFSAQQFPDLHSELNLSSLELGDSALYFCASSALQGAPGNTIYFGEGSWLTVV.